A selection of T cell receptor beta chains follows, all from one sample in a study of T cells in Graves' hyperthyroidism and ophthalmopathy. Via MiXCR, TCRdb re-called the multiplex PCR reads, giving one row per CDR3 protein. The sample records fewer than 650,000 distinct CDR3 sequences, 14% being singletons. The sequencing input was blood. Receptors originate from a woman between 40 and 55 years old with Graves' hyperthyroidism. Each CDR3 is given with its conserved first and last residue. D genes are given only for firm matches. Expanded clones are given a class, and other clones once, few, many or no size at all.

>TRBV3-1|many|TRBJ1-3|NA
CASSQGASTFGNTIYF
TGTGCCAGCAGCCAAGGGGCCAGCACGTTTGGAAACACCATATATTTT
>TRBV18|many|TRBJ2-1|TRBD2
CASSQTSGGMTYNEQFF
TGTGCCAGCTCCCAAACTAGCGGGGGAATGACCTACAATGAGCAGTTCTTC
>TRBV12-3/TRBV12-4|many|TRBJ1-5|NA
CASSLDAGNQPQHF
TGTGCCAGCAGCCTCGACGCCGGCAATCAGCCCCAGCATTTT
>TRBV11-1|NA|TRBJ2-6|NA
CASSLVSLGASSGANVLTF
TGTGCCAGCAGCTTGGTTAGTCTGGGGGCTAGCTCTGGGGCCAACGTCCTGACTTTC
>TRBV24-1|NA|TRBJ1-3|NA
CATSDSGTTVSGNTIYF
TGTGCCACCAGTGATTCCGGGACAACCGTCTCTGGAAACACCATATATTTT
>TRBV19|NA|TRBJ1-2|NA
CASSDQGGTNYGYTF
TGTGCCAGTAGTGACCAGGGCGGAACTAACTATGGCTACACCTTC
>TRBV30|many|TRBJ2-3|NA
CAWSAGSTDTQYF
TGTGCCTGGAGTGCAGGGAGCACAGATACGCAGTATTTT
>TRBV6-2/TRBV6-3|few|TRBJ2-2|NA
CASRISGPYTGELFF
TGTGCCAGCAGGATAAGCGGGCCTTACACCGGGGAGCTGTTTTTT
>TRBV7-2|many|TRBJ2-4|TRBD1
CASRRQGASLIQYF
TGTGCCAGCAGACGACAGGGGGCGTCTCTCATTCAGTACTTC
>TRBV28|many|TRBJ2-7|TRBD2
CASHRSGTPVEQYF
TGTGCCAGCCACCGGAGCGGGACCCCCGTAGAGCAGTACTTC